This TCR beta chain was documented in a study of spatial heterogeneity in lung cancer. About the research overall: Every unique TCR and UMI combination, on average, appeared more than ten times in raw reads. General study results and limits: In tumors, expanded intratumoral alpha and beta TCR counts tracked mutation counts.

The time point denotes: sample taken at primary tumor resection. Donation came from around 77 patients with untreated early-stage non-small cell lung cancer. Unsorted whole RNA samples from tumor, nontumor lung or frozen PBMC were sequenced. V shed 4 bases, J shed 6 bases, and the junction held 10 bases outside the gene matches. Germline values: CDR1 SQVTM, CDR2 ANQGSEA. CDR3 size: 14 residues. By sample share, this clonotype is medium-sized (0.01 to 0.1%). Its antigen is undetermined. With the library built for alpha chains, this beta chain is off target and its frequency is not meaningful. From the 5' RACE reads, TCRdb called clonotypes with MiXCR, one entry per CDR3 protein. Of over 15,000 distinct CDR3 sequences listed, approximately 6.2% are singletons.

Specimen: lung tumor tissue, collected at surgery. The V gene is TRBV29-1, the J gene TRBJ1-2; 8 bases are a match to TRBD1. The sequence was collected from a male donor with early-stage non-small cell lung cancer. The CDR3 DNA reads TGCAGCGTTGGGATCTCAGGGGGCTTTGATGGCTACACCTTC. Amino acids: CSVGISGGFDGYTF.